This TCR beta chain emerged from a study of early T cells in non-severe SARS-CoV-2 infection. TCRdb redid the calling of the 5' RACE reads with MiXCR, one entry per CDR3 protein. The repertoire holds about 60,000 distinct CDR3 sequences, with 9.5% to 15% as singletons. This clonotype turned up a few times. The CDR3 extends over 14 amino acids. Germline CDR1 is KGHDR and CDR2 is SFDVKD. V was pared by 4 bases and J by 8 bases, with 14 bases between. Sample: whole blood. This rearrangement joins TRBV24-1 to TRBJ2-1; a possible D gene is TRBD2 (5 bases). The TCR originated in an adult who was a healthcare worker with PCR-confirmed SARS-CoV-2 infection or an uninfected control (not recorded which). The CDR3 sequence is CATSDPGMQDEQFF. CDR3 DNA: TGTGCCACCAGTGACCCCGGGATGCAAGATGAGCAGTTCTTC.